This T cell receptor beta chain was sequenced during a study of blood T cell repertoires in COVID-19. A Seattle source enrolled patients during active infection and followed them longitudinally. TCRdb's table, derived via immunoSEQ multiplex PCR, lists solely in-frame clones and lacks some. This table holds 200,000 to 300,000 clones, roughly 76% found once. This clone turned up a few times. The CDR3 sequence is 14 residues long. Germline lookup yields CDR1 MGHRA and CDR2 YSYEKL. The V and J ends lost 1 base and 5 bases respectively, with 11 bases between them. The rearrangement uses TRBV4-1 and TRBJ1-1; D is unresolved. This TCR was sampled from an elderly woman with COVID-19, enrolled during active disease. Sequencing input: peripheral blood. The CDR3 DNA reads TGCGCCAGCAGCCAAGTAGGAGGGAGAACTGAAGCTTTCTTT. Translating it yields CASSQVGGRTEAFF.